These T cell receptor beta chains were read from a single sample in a study of technical replicates of blood from a handful of donors. Profiled with immunoSEQ multiplex PCR; TCRdb holds only in-frame clones, not every one. This sample yields tens of thousands of clones, of which 93% are seen a single time; roughly 0.25% belongs to the top ten. The sample taken for sequencing was T cells isolated from PBMCs. These receptors were taken from a human donor in good health. The CDR3 runs from the conserved cysteine through the conserved F or W. A D gene is named only where the DNA matches it firmly. Clone size, where shown, is once, few, many, or a class for clones that have expanded.

cdr3_aa	cdr3_nt	clone_size	j_call	d_call	v_call
CASSQGKEGLYGYTF	TGTGCCAGCAGCCAAGGTAAGGAGGGCCTCTATGGCTACACCTTC	.	TRBJ1-2	.	TRBV14
CSARQGIGQYF	TGCAGTGCGAGACAGGGAATAGGGCAGTACTTC	.	TRBJ2-7	TRBD1	TRBV20-1
CASSVAGGGNEQFF	TGTGCCAGCAGTGTAGCGGGGGGAGGAAATGAGCAGTTCTTC	once	TRBJ2-1	TRBD2	TRBV2
CSVASSTNSYEQYF	TGCAGCGTTGCTTCTTCCACTAACTCCTACGAGCAGTACTTC	.	TRBJ2-7	.	TRBV29-1
CASRTFRDSPSEAFF	TGTGCCAGCAGAACATTCCGGGACTCCCCCAGTGAAGCTTTCTTT	.	TRBJ1-1	.	TRBV7-6
CASSLGALGGTQYF	TGTGCCAGCAGCTTGGGGGCCCTAGGGGGTACGCAGTATTTT	.	TRBJ2-3	.	TRBV5-5
CASSLAGVGNTIYF	TGTGCCAGCAGCTTAGCAGGGGTCGGAAACACCATATATTTT	.	TRBJ1-3	.	TRBV7-9
CASSYSGGGLDEQYF	TGTGCCAGCAGTTACTCTGGGGGGGGGCTGGACGAGCAGTACTTC	.	TRBJ2-7	.	TRBV6-6
CASSISGQGAKNIQYF	TGTGCCAGTAGTATCTCGGGACAGGGAGCCAAAAACATTCAGTACTTC	.	TRBJ2-4	TRBD1	TRBV19
CASSIDKGRINEKLFF	TGTGCCAGTAGTATAGATAAAGGCAGGATAAATGAAAAACTGTTTTTT	.	TRBJ1-4	.	TRBV19
CAIKQGIATNEKLFF	TGTGCCATCAAACAGGGAATTGCAACTAATGAAAAACTGTTTTTT	.	TRBJ1-4	.	TRBV10-3
CASSVGIAERPQHF	TGTGCCAGCAGCGTAGGCATAGCTGAAAGGCCCCAGCATTTT	.	TRBJ1-5	.	TRBV9
CSVGDSYGYTF	TGCAGCGTCGGGGACAGCTATGGCTACACCTTC	.	TRBJ1-2	TRBD1	TRBV29-1
CATWIGLGQETQYF	TGTGCCACATGGATCGGACTGGGTCAAGAGACCCAGTACTTC	.	TRBJ2-5	.	TRBV6-1
CASSPISGAEQYF	TGTGCCAGCAGCCCCATTTCTGGGGCCGAGCAGTACTTC	.	TRBJ2-7	.	TRBV7-2
CASNIAGDYEQYF	TGTGCCAGCAACATAGCGGGAGACTACGAGCAGTACTTC	.	TRBJ2-7	TRBD2	TRBV6-1
CAAGGGGSYNEQFF	TGTGCGGCCGGGGGAGGGGGCTCCTACAATGAGCAGTTCTTC	.	TRBJ2-1	.	TRBV6-1
CASSPGQVSTDTQYF	TGTGCCAGCAGCCCGGGACAGGTTAGCACAGATACGCAGTATTTT	.	TRBJ2-3	TRBD1	TRBV6-5
CASSYRDRSYNEQFF	TGTGCCAGCAGCTACCGGGACAGGTCTTACAATGAGCAGTTCTTC	.	TRBJ2-1	TRBD1	TRBV5-4
CASSLSGRIYSEQYF	TGTGCCAGCAGCCTTAGCGGGAGAATCTACTCCGAGCAGTACTTC	.	TRBJ2-7	TRBD2	TRBV7-8
CASRSVMRDTEAFF	TGTGCCAGTAGGAGCGTAATGCGGGACACTGAAGCTTTCTTT	.	TRBJ1-1	.	TRBV19
CASSTDATRSPLHF	TGTGCCAGCAGCACCGATGCTACCCGTTCACCCCTCCACTTT	.	TRBJ1-6	.	TRBV5-4
CASSILQGSALPQHF	TGTGCCAGCAGCATTTTACAGGGGTCCGCGTTGCCCCAGCATTTT	once	TRBJ1-5	TRBD1	TRBV7-8
CASSLEPGLAGAGETQYF	TGTGCCAGCAGCTTAGAACCGGGACTAGCGGGGGCAGGCGAGACCCAGTACTTC	.	TRBJ2-5	TRBD2	TRBV7-9
CASSATSGGSTDTQYF	TGTGCTAGCAGCGCAACTAGCGGGGGGAGCACAGATACGCAGTATTTT	.	TRBJ2-3	TRBD2	TRBV7-7
CASLELSAGELFF	TGTGCCAGCCTTGAGTTGAGTGCCGGGGAGCTGTTTTTT	.	TRBJ2-2	.	TRBV2
CASSIGDIDNQPQHF	TGTGCCAGTAGTATAGGGGACATCGACAATCAGCCCCAGCATTTT	.	TRBJ1-5	.	TRBV19
CASRTSGGNNEQFF	TGTGCCAGCAGGACTAGCGGGGGAAACAATGAGCAGTTCTTC	.	TRBJ2-1	TRBD2	TRBV5-4
CASSAGTSQETQYF	TGTGCCAGCAGCGCAGGGACATCGCAAGAGACCCAGTACTTC	.	TRBJ2-5	.	TRBV7-7
CASSSGTGVYEQYF	TGTGCCAGCAGTTCCGGGACAGGGGTCTACGAGCAGTACTTC	.	TRBJ2-7	TRBD1	TRBV6-1
CASSLAPRLNTGELFF	TGTGCCAGCAGCCTGGCACCCAGGCTTAACACCGGGGAGCTGTTTTTT	.	TRBJ2-2	.	TRBV7-3
CSARNSDSLHF	TGCAGTGCTAGAAATTCGGACTCTCTCCACTTT	few	TRBJ1-6	.	TRBV20-1
CASSPYGTDTQYF	TGTGCCAGCAGCCCCTACGGGACAGATACGCAGTATTTT	.	TRBJ2-3	.	TRBV14
CASSVDGGGQYEQYF	TGTGCCAGCAGCGTAGATGGCGGGGGCCAATACGAGCAGTACTTC	.	TRBJ2-7	.	TRBV9
CASSPGGGYTF	TGTGCCAGCAGCCCGGGGGGCGGCTACACCTTC	.	TRBJ1-2	.	TRBV11-2
CASSAASSYNEQFF	TGTGCCAGCAGCGCCGCTAGTTCCTACAATGAGCAGTTCTTC	.	TRBJ2-1	.	TRBV11-2
CASSAGGGIDTQYF	TGCGCCAGCAGCGCGGGAGGTGGGATAGATACGCAGTATTTT	.	TRBJ2-3	TRBD2	TRBV10-1
CATSRVVNRGTNSPLHF	TGTGCCACCAGCAGAGTTGTGAACAGGGGGACGAATTCACCCCTCCACTTT	few	TRBJ1-6	TRBD1	TRBV15
CASSFRQGDEQYF	TGTGCCAGCAGTTTTCGGCAGGGGGACGAGCAGTACTTC	.	TRBJ2-7	TRBD1	TRBV28
CASSVNRGEQFF	TGTGCCAGCAGTGTCAACAGGGGTGAGCAGTTCTTC	.	TRBJ2-1	TRBD1	TRBV6-5
CASSQPPRTPRYEQYF	TGCGCCAGCAGCCAACCTCCTCGGACTCCGCGCTACGAGCAGTACTTC	.	TRBJ2-7	.	TRBV4-1
CASSPGGNEQFF	TGTGCCAGCTCACCCGGGGGTAATGAGCAGTTCTTC	.	TRBJ2-1	.	TRBV18
CASSILGGSGRDEQYF	TGTGCCAGTAGTATCCTTGGGGGTAGCGGGAGGGACGAGCAGTACTTC	.	TRBJ2-7	TRBD2	TRBV19
CASSEILSVETQYF	TGTGCCAGCAGTGAAATTTTGTCCGTGGAGACCCAGTACTTC	.	TRBJ2-5	.	TRBV2
CASSRDRAWAFF	TGTGCCAGCAGCCGGGACAGGGCTTGGGCTTTCTTT	.	TRBJ1-1	TRBD1	TRBV11-1
CASGLSPTRWGTGVHEQYF	TGTGCTAGTGGTTTGTCCCCGACTCGGTGGGGGACAGGGGTCCACGAGCAGTACTTC	.	TRBJ2-7	TRBD1	TRBV12-5
CASSVGIGRGNEQFF	TGTGCCAGCAGCGTAGGGATCGGGCGGGGGAATGAGCAGTTCTTC	.	TRBJ2-1	TRBD2	TRBV9
CASSFYVATNEKLFF	TGTGCCAGCAGTTTCTATGTTGCAACTAATGAAAAACTGTTTTTT	.	TRBJ1-4	.	TRBV28
CASSLGGTGGNYGYTF	TGTGCCAGCAGCTTAGGGGGGACAGGGGGTAACTATGGCTACACCTTC	.	TRBJ1-2	TRBD1	TRBV7-2
CASSLRNGVRETQYF	TGCGCCAGCAGCTTGCGGAATGGAGTACGAGAGACCCAGTACTTC	.	TRBJ2-5	.	TRBV5-1
CASSARNTGELFF	TGTGCCAGCAGTGCTCGGAACACCGGGGAGCTGTTTTTT	once	TRBJ2-2	.	TRBV6-1
CASSPGTGSYEQYF	TGTGCCAGCAGCCCCGGGACAGGGTCCTACGAGCAGTACTTC	.	TRBJ2-7	TRBD1	TRBV19
CANSVYDRDDANTQYF	TGTGCCAACTCGGTATATGACAGGGATGATGCGAATACGCAGTATTTT	.	TRBJ2-3	TRBD1	TRBV2
CASSLGTGYEQYF	TGTGCCAGCAGTCTCGGGACAGGCTACGAGCAGTACTTC	.	TRBJ2-7	TRBD1	TRBV27
CASSQVGTSGGALNEQFF	TGTGCCAGCAGCCAAGTGGGGACTAGCGGGGGGGCCTTGAATGAGCAGTTCTTC	.	TRBJ2-1	TRBD2	TRBV4-2
CASSQAGVEWSGEKLFF	TGCGCCAGCAGCCAGGCGGGTGTTGAGTGGAGTGGCGAAAAACTGTTTTTT	.	TRBJ1-4	.	TRBV5-1
CASSFSGPGSYEQYF	TGTGCCAGCAGCTTTAGCGGACCTGGCTCCTACGAGCAGTACTTC	.	TRBJ2-7	.	TRBV7-2
CASSLTGYSNQPQHF	TGCGCCAGCAGCTTGACAGGGTATAGCAATCAGCCCCAGCATTTT	.	TRBJ1-5	.	TRBV5-1